Following are 27 T cell receptor beta chains from one sample sequenced in a study of shared clonotypes between healthy human individuals. Repertoires were generated with immunoSEQ multiplex PCR, while TCRdb's copy carries only in-frame clones and drops some. The table has about 2.4 million clones, roughly nine tenths seen once. The sequencing input was naive CD4+ T cells sorted from blood. Subset indicated: CD45RA+ positively selected. These receptors originate from a man younger than 30 in good health.

The chain uses TRBV10-2 and TRBJ2-2; 12 bases agree with TRBD2. This CDR3 comprises 17 residues. Per the germline V gene, CDR1 is WSHSY and CDR2 is SAAADI. The V and J ends lost 4 bases and 4 bases, in that order; junction bases with no gene match: 7. The DNA for the CDR3 is TGCGCCAGCAGTGGGGCTAGCGGGAGGGTAGGCACCGGGGAGCTGTTTTTT. Its protein is CASSGASGRVGTGELFF.

The chain couples TRBV19 to TRBJ2-1; 12 nucleotides agree with TRBD2. This CDR3 contains 15 residues. The V and J ends lost 1 base and 5 bases, in that order; junction bases with no gene match: 0. Germline CDR1 LNHDA, CDR2 SQIVND (reference sequence). CDR3 in amino acids: CASSIGLAGDNEQFF. CDR3 bases: TGTGCCAGTAGTATAGGACTAGCGGGGGACAATGAGCAGTTCTTC.

This rearrangement joins TRBV7-8 to TRBJ2-5; TRBD1 matches 7 bases. Germline CDR1 reads SGHVS; CDR2 reads FQNEAQ. Trimming at V came to 5 bases and at J to 4 bases, leaving 13 bases not matched to a gene. This CDR3 spans 16 amino acids. Here the CDR3 DNA reads TGTGCCAGCAGCGTAACGCCGGGACAGCCCTTAGAGACCCAGTACTTC. Translated, it gives CASSVTPGQPLETQYF.

The chain is built from TRBV18 and TRBJ2-5; TRBD2 matches 10 bases. Unmatched junction bases numbered 6, after V lost 3 bases and J lost 5 bases. The CDR3 is 15 residues long. From germline, CDR1 is KGHSH and CDR2 LQKENI. For the CDR3, the DNA is TGTGCCAGCTCACCGGTAGCGGGAGGAGTTGAGACCCAGTACTTC. Amino acids: CASSPVAGGVETQYF. Variable domain in full (rest from reference TRBV18 and TRBJ2-5): NAGVMQNPRHLVRRRGQEARLRCSPMKGHSHVYWYRQLPEEGLKFMVYLQKENIIDESGMPKERFSAEFPKEGPSILRIQQVVRGDSAAYFCASSPVAGGVETQYFGPGTRLLVL.

J is TRBJ2-4 and V is TRBV6-5, with TRBD1 identical over 11 bases. Trimming at V came to 0 bases and at J to 7 bases, leaving 5 bases not matched to a gene. This CDR3 comprises 16 residues. Germline CDR1 is MNHEY and CDR2 is SVGAGI. The DNA of the CDR3 is TGTGCCAGCAGTTACTCGATTGGGACAGGGGGGAACATTCAGTACTTC. It codes for CASSYSIGTGGNIQYF.

V and J are TRBV21-1 and TRBJ2-1; the table gives TRBD1 as D, unverified against the DNA. TRBV21-1 represents a pseudogene. The CDR3 is 19 amino acids. The CDR3 spells CASSKGWDKAPFLGNEQFF. The DNA for the CDR3 is TGTGCCAGCAGCAAAGGATGGGACAAGGCCCCCTTTTTAGGCAATGAGCAGTTCTTC.

This clone was detected only a few times. The V gene is TRBV27, the J gene TRBJ2-7; D is uncertain. The CDR3 loop spans 14 amino acids. Trimming pared 5 bases from V and 0 bases from J, leaving 11 bases between. Germline values: CDR1 MNHEY, CDR2 SMNVEV (reference sequence). The CDR3, as DNA: TGTGCCAGCAGTCCCCAACTAAGCTCCTACGAGCAGTACTTC. Encoded protein: CASSPQLSSYEQYF.

This chain uses TRBV10-2 with TRBJ1-2; D unclear. The CDR3 sequence is 14 residues long. The V end was cut by 6 bases, the J end by 0 bases, with 11 bases between. CDR1 WSHSY and CDR2 SAAADI come from the germline V gene. The CDR3 sequence: CASSPQLSNYGYTF. DNA for the CDR3: TGCGCCAGCAGCCCTCAGCTATCTAACTATGGCTACACCTTC.

This rearrangement joins TRBV28 to TRBJ2-3; D is perhaps TRBD1 or TRBD2 (5 bases each). Germline CDR1 reads MDHEN; CDR2 reads SYDVKM. The CDR3 runs to 15 residues. V gave up 8 bases and J gave up 3 bases, with 18 bases separating them. The CDR3 here is CASPPRAQGTDTQYF. In DNA form, the CDR3 reads TGTGCCAGCCCCCCGAGGGCCCAGGGTACAGATACGCAGTATTTT. The full variable domain, completed using reference TRBV28 and TRBJ2-3, is DVKVTQSSRYLVKRTGEKVFLECVQDMDHENMFWYRQDPGLGLRLIYFSYDVKMKEKGDIPEGYSVSREKKERFSLILESASTNQTSMYLCASPPRAQGTDTQYFGPGTRLTVL.

The CDR3 coding sequence is TGTGCCAGCAGTGGGACAGGGGGCCGAGAGACCCAGTACTTC. It encodes CASSGTGGRETQYF. The genes are TRBV2 and TRBJ2-5, with TRBD1 matching 11 bases. Per germline, CDR1 SNHLY and CDR2 FYNNEI. The CDR3 extends over 14 amino acids. After removal of 4 bases from V and 4 bases from J, the junction contained 2 bases not matched to a gene.

A single count supports this clone. The chain is built from TRBV5-1 and TRBJ1-4; no definite D call. Deletions cut 4 bases from V and 0 bases from J, with 13 bases between. The CDR3 length is 16 residues. Germline CDR1 SGHRS, CDR2 YFSETQ. The CDR3 loop is CASSKQTIATNEKLFF. DNA of the CDR3: TGCGCCAGCAGCAAGCAAACGATAGCAACTAATGAAAAACTGTTTTTT.

The count of this clone is one. The junction does not match germline at one end; this may be a read error. The chain combines TRBV7-7 with TRBJ2-7; 13 positions agree with TRBD2. CDR1 SSHAT and CDR2 FNYEAQ come from the germline V gene (reference sequence). The length of the CDR3 is 17 residues. CDR3 amino acids: CASSPSAGTSGNGEQYF. The CDR3 region has the DNA TGTGCTAGCAGCCCGTCAGCCGGGACTAGCGGGAACGGCGAGCAGTACTTC.

This rearrangement joins TRBV9 to TRBJ2-5, with a tentative D call TRBD1 (6 bases). Trimming cost V 5 bases and J 4 bases, with 21 bases left between them. The CDR3 loop spans 16 amino acids. Germline CDR1 SGDLS, CDR2 YYNGEE. The CDR3 is CASRGRTVQAVETQYF. Written as DNA, the CDR3 is TGTGCCAGCAGGGGTCGGACAGTCCAAGCCGTAGAGACCCAGTACTTC.

The V and J genes are TRBV27 and TRBJ2-2; TRBD1 matches at 7 bases. Germline V CDR1 and CDR2: MNHEY, SMNVEV (reference sequence). With 6 bases clipped from V and 9 bases from J, the junction kept 7 bases outside the gene matches. The CDR3 is 13 residues long. CDR3 loop: CASRSTGARELFF. DNA for the CDR3: TGTGCCAGCAGGTCAACAGGGGCTCGGGAGCTGTTTTTT.

The chain recombines TRBV10-3 with TRBJ2-7; TRBD2 might be the D (5 bases). The CDR3 totals 13 residues. V gave up 8 bases and J gave up 2 bases, with 13 bases separating them. The germline gives CDR1 ENHRY, CDR2 SYGVKD. The CDR3 region is CAIGGGLAYEQYF. As DNA, the CDR3 is TGTGCCATCGGCGGAGGCCTAGCCTACGAGCAGTACTTC.

The rearrangement links TRBV2 to TRBJ2-5; 9 positions match TRBD1. The CDR3 runs to 14 residues. J gave up 7 bases and V 6 bases, and 9 bases lay outside the gene matches. Germline CDR1 and CDR2: SNHLY and FYNNEI. CDR3 in DNA: TGTGCCAGCAGCGAGGGACAGGGTTTGGGGACCCAGTACTTC. This codes for CASSEGQGLGTQYF.

The rearrangement joins TRBV6-1 to TRBJ1-5, with TRBD1 matching over 7 bases. Germline assignment: CDR1 MNHNS and CDR2 SASEGT. CDR3 length: 13 residues. Germline trimming cut 6 bases from V and 7 bases from J; bases unmatched to any gene: 6. The CDR3 here is CASREGAAQPQHF. In DNA form, the CDR3 reads TGTGCCAGCAGAGAGGGGGCAGCCCAGCCCCAGCATTTT.

The sample holds one count of this clone. The chain employs TRBV30 and TRBJ1-4, with TRBD1 matching 8 bases. This CDR3 contains 14 residues. From germline, CDR1 is GTSNPN and CDR2 SVGIG (reference sequence). V lost 0 bases, J lost 8 bases, and 5 bases stayed unmatched. The DNA of the CDR3 is TGTGCCTGGAGTGTACGGACAGGGAGGGAAAAACTGTTTTTT. Translating gives CAWSVRTGREKLFF. The complete variable domain, with remaining parts taken from reference TRBV30 and TRBJ1-4, reads SQTIHQWPATLVQPVGSPLSLECTVEGTSNPNLYWYRQAAGRGLQLLFYSVGIGQISSEVPQNLSASRPQDRQFILSSKKLLLSDSGFYLCAWSVRTGREKLFFGSGTQLSVL.

The rearrangement joins TRBV27 to TRBJ1-5, with 8 bases matching TRBD1. The CDR3 contains 16 residues. CDR1 and CDR2 from the germline V gene are MNHEY and SMNVEV (reference sequence). The V segment lost 5 bases and the J segment 3 bases; nucleotides outside the gene matches: 9. The CDR3 spells CASSPQGERVNQPQHF. In DNA, the CDR3 is TGTGCCAGCAGTCCACAGGGGGAGCGGGTCAATCAGCCCCAGCATTTT.

V usage is TRBV28 and J usage is TRBJ1-4; D call uncertain. The germline V gene has CDR1 MDHEN and CDR2 SYDVKM. Trimming removed 4 bases at V and 10 bases at J, with 13 bases between. The CDR3 is 13 amino acids. CDR3 DNA sequence: TGTGCCAGCAGTTCGACGGTGCCGGGAAAACTGTTTTTT. It encodes CASSSTVPGKLFF.

This rearrangement joins TRBV19 to TRBJ2-7; a weak D match, TRBD1 (5 bases). The germline CDR1 and CDR2 sequences are LNHDA and SQIVND (reference sequence). The length of the CDR3 is 14 residues. The V and J ends lost 7 bases and 3 bases respectively, with 16 bases between them. CDR3 in DNA: TGTGCCAGTAATGGACACACGACGGACTACGAGCAGTACTTC. Translation: CASNGHTTDYEQYF.

The J gene is TRBJ2-1, the V gene TRBV5-1; D perhaps matches TRBD2 (5 bases). This CDR3 has 13 amino acids. In germline, CDR1 is SGHRS, CDR2 YFSETQ. The V end lost 3 bases, the J end lost 5 bases, and 9 bases lay between the germline ends. The CDR3 loop reads CASSWGVDNEQFF. In DNA, the CDR3 is TGCGCCAGCAGCTGGGGAGTTGACAATGAGCAGTTCTTC.

This chain links TRBV5-5 with TRBJ2-1; D is tentatively TRBD1 or TRBD2 (5 bases each). The germline V gene has CDR1 SGHKS and CDR2 YYEKEE (reference sequence). Deletions cut 5 bases from V and 0 bases from J, with 24 bases between. The CDR3 consists of 19 residues. The CDR3 sequence: CASSFRSLSGPSSYNEQFF. As DNA, the CDR3 is TGTGCCAGCAGTTTCCGAAGCTTATCGGGGCCTAGCTCCTACAATGAGCAGTTCTTC.

J is TRBJ2-5 and V is TRBV6-1; the D is unclear. Germline CDR1 and CDR2: MNHNS and SASEGT. The ends were cut back, 0 bases at V and 6 bases at J, with 8 bases in the middle. The CDR3 loop spans 13 amino acids. CDR3 loop: CASSEATKKTQYF. The CDR3 DNA follows: TGTGCCAGCAGTGAAGCAACGAAGAAGACCCAGTACTTC.

This CDR3 reads CASSSLGGAGGQETQYF. The CDR3, as DNA: TGCGCCAGCAGCTCCCTCGGGGGTGCAGGGGGACAAGAGACCCAGTACTTC. The chain is built from TRBV5-1 and TRBJ2-5, with D maybe TRBD1 (7 bases). V was trimmed by 3 bases and J by 2 bases, leaving 20 bases between them. CDR1 is SGHRS and CDR2 is YFSETQ in the germline V gene. The CDR3 runs 17 residues. Combining the CDR3 with reference TRBV5-1 and TRBJ2-5 gives the whole variable domain KAGVTQTPRYLIKTRGQQVTLSCSPISGHRSVSWYQQTPGQGLQFLFEYFSETQRNKGNFPGRFSGRQFSNSRSEMNVSTLELGDSALYLCASSSLGGAGGQETQYFGPGTRLLVL.

In this sample, this clone turned up once. Other DNA sequences in this sample translate to the same CDR3. J is TRBJ2-3 and V is TRBV7-2; D unclear. V lost 3 bases and J lost 3, with 7 bases in between. This CDR3 spans 13 amino acids. Germline CDR1 is SGHTA and CDR2 is FQGNSA. The CDR3 is CASSFSPTDTQYF. CDR3 DNA: TGTGCCAGCAGCTTTTCTCCAACAGATACGCAGTATTTT.

The rearrangement joins TRBV6-1 to TRBJ1-1, with a weak D call TRBD1 (5 bases). The V gene lost 0 bases and the J gene lost 5 bases, with 7 bases spanning the gap. The CDR3 has 13 residues. The V gene's germline CDR1 is MNHNS and CDR2 SASEGT. Here the CDR3 reads CASSEARVTEAFF. The CDR3 DNA is TGTGCCAGCAGTGAAGCCAGGGTTACTGAAGCTTTCTTT.